These 7 T cell receptor beta chains originate from one sample sequenced in a study of T cell responses to AZD1222 COVID-19 vaccine. Measured with immunoSEQ multiplex PCR; TCRdb has only the in-frame clones, and not every one. The sample lists roughly 120,000 clones; almost 90% were seen once. The input for sequencing was peripheral blood, taken on day 0 of AZD1222 vaccination. The receptors originated from an adult in good health.

V gene TRBV11-3 combines with J gene TRBJ2-2; TRBD2 matches 8 bases. Per the germline V gene, CDR1 is SGHNT and CDR2 is YENEEA. Germline trimming cut 5 bases from V and 5 bases from J; bases unmatched to any gene: 13. CDR3 length: 17 residues. The CDR3 sequence is CASSQAGSGAGTGELFF. For the CDR3, the DNA is TGTGCCAGCAGCCAAGCGGGTAGCGGGGCGGGAACCGGGGAGCTGTTTTTT.

The chain joins TRBV5-1 to TRBJ1-4, with 9 bases identical to TRBD1. The CDR3 contains 14 residues. V lost 4 bases to trimming and J lost 7 bases; unmatched junction nucleotides: 5. CDR1 SGHRS and CDR2 YFSETQ come from the germline V gene. The CDR3 reads CASSRGQGGEKLFF. CDR3 coding DNA: TGCGCCAGCAGCAGGGGACAGGGTGGTGAAAAACTGTTTTTT. Filled out from reference TRBV5-1 and TRBJ1-4, the complete variable domain reads KAGVTQTPRYLIKTRGQQVTLSCSPISGHRSVSWYQQTPGQGLQFLFEYFSETQRNKGNFPGRFSGRQFSNSRSEMNVSTLELGDSALYLCASSRGQGGEKLFFGSGTQLSVL.

A single count supports this clone. The chain joins TRBV5-4 to TRBJ2-3, with a weak D call TRBD2 (7 bases). There are 16 residues in the CDR3. Germline V CDR1 and CDR2: SGHNT, YYREEE (reference sequence). Trimming took 1 base from V and 1 from J, leaving 13 bases between them. The CDR3 spells CASSLQAGAGTDTQYF. DNA for the CDR3: TGTGCCAGCAGCTTGCAGGCGGGGGCCGGCACAGATACGCAGTATTTT.

The gene calls are TRBV30 and TRBJ1-2; TRBD1 is a possible D gene (6 bases). The CDR3 covers 14 residues. Germline loops: CDR1 GTSNPN, CDR2 SVGIG (reference sequence). Trimming took 2 bases from V and 4 from J, leaving 14 bases between them. CDR3 sequence reads: CAWSLGGRGYGYTF. The CDR3 coding sequence is TGTGCCTGGAGTCTAGGGGGGCGCGGCTATGGCTACACCTTC.

The gene calls are TRBV19 and TRBJ1-5, with D unresolved. The CDR3 runs to 14 residues. The V gene lost 5 bases and the J gene lost 0 bases, with 8 bases spanning the gap. Germline V gives CDR1 LNHDA, CDR2 SQIVND (reference sequence). The CDR3: CASSFRHSNQPQHF. The CDR3 nucleotides read TGTGCCAGTAGTTTTCGACATAGCAATCAGCCCCAGCATTTT. The variable domain in full, with the rest retrieved from reference TRBV19 and TRBJ1-5, is DGGITQSPKYLFRKEGQNVTLSCEQNLNHDAMYWYRQDPGQGLRLIYYSQIVNDFQKGDIAEGYSVSREKKESFPLTVTSAQKNPTAFYLCASSFRHSNQPQHFGDGTRLSIL.

The chain recombines TRBV5-1 with TRBJ1-2; a possible D gene is TRBD1 (5 bases). Per the germline V gene, CDR1 is SGHRS and CDR2 is YFSETQ. The V and J ends lost 0 bases and 8 bases respectively, with 14 bases between them. The CDR3 totals 14 residues. The DNA of the CDR3 is TGCGCCAGCAGCTTGGCTCCGGAGGGGAACGGCTACACCTTC. Protein product: CASSLAPEGNGYTF. The variable domain in full, completed from reference TRBV5-1 and TRBJ1-2, reads KAGVTQTPRYLIKTRGQQVTLSCSPISGHRSVSWYQQTPGQGLQFLFEYFSETQRNKGNFPGRFSGRQFSNSRSEMNVSTLELGDSALYLCASSLAPEGNGYTFGSGTRLTVV.

The V gene is TRBV5-1, the J gene TRBJ2-2; TRBD1 matches at 8 bases. Germline CDR1 SGHRS, CDR2 YFSETQ. The CDR3 length is 15 residues. V lost 4 bases, J lost 5 bases, and 7 bases stayed unmatched. The CDR3 loop is CASSGTWTGTGELFF. The CDR3 DNA reads TGCGCCAGCAGCGGTACGTGGACAGGGACCGGGGAGCTGTTTTTT.